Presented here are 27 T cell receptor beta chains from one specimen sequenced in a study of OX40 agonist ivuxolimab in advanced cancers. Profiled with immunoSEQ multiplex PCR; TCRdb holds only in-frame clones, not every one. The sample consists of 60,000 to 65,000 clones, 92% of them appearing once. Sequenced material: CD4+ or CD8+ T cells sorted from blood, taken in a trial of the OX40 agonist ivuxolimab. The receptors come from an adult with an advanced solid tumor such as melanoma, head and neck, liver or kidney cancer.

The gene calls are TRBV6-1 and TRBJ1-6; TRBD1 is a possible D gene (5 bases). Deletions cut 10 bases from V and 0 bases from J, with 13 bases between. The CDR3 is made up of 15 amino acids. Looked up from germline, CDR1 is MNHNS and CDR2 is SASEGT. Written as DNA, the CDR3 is TGTGCCACCGGAGACAGAAGCTCCTATAATTCACCCCTCCACTTT. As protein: CATGDRSSYNSPLHF.

The CDR3 DNA reads TGTGCCACCAGTCTCGACATTAACACTGAAGCTTTCTTT. It codes for CATSLDINTEAFF. The V call is TRBV15, the J call TRBJ1-1; D uncertain. The germline V and J ends were trimmed by 6 bases and 2 bases, with 10 bases remaining between them. Germline lookup yields CDR1 LNHNV and CDR2 YYDKDF (reference sequence). The CDR3 contains 13 residues.

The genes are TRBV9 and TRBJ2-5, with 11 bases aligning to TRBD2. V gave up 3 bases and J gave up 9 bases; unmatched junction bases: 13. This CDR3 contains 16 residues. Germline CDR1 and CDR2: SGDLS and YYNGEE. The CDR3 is CASSAPGTSGLVAQYF. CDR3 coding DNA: TGTGCCAGCAGCGCCCCGGGGACTAGCGGCCTAGTGGCCCAGTACTTC.

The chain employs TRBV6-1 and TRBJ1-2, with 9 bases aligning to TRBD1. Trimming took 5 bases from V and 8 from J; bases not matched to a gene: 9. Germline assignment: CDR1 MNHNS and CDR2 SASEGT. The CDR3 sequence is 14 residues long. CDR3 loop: CASSTGGAGEGYTF. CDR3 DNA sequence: TGTGCCAGCAGTACAGGGGGCGCGGGTGAAGGCTACACCTTC.

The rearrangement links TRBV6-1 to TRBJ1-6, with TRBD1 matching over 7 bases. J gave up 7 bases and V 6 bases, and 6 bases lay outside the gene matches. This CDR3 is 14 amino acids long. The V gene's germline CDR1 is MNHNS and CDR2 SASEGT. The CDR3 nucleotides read TGTGCCAGCAGCGCCGACAGGGTAAATTCACCCCTCCACTTT. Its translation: CASSADRVNSPLHF.

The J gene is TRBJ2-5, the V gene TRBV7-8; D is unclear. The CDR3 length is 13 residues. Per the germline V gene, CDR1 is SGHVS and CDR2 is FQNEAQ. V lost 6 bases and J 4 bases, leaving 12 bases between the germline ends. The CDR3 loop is CASSRTHGETQYF. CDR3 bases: TGTGCCAGCAGTCGGACCCACGGAGAGACCCAGTACTTC.

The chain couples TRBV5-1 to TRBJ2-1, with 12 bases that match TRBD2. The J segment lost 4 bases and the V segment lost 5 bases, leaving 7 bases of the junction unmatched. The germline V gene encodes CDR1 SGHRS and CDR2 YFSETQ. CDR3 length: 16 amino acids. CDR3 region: CASRRDGTSGYNEQFF. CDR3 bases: TGCGCCAGCAGACGTGACGGGACTAGCGGGTACAATGAGCAGTTCTTC.

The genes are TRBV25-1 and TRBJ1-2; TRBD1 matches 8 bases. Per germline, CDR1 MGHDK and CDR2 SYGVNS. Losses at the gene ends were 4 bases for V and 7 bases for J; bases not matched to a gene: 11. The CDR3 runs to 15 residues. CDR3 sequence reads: CASSANRGYPSGYTF. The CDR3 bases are TGTGCCAGCAGTGCCAACAGGGGGTACCCATCTGGCTACACCTTC.

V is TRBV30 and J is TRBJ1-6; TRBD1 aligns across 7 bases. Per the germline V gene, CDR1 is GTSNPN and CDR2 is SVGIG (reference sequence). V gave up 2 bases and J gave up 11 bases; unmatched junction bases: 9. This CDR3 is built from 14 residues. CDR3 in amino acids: CAWSRGQGEAPLHF. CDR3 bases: TGTGCCTGGAGTAGGGGTCAGGGGGAAGCACCCCTCCACTTT. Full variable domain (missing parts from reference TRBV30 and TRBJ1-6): SQTIHQWPATLVQPVGSPLSLECTVEGTSNPNLYWYRQAAGRGLQLLFYSVGIGQISSEVPQNLSASRPQDRQFILSSKKLLLSDSGFYLCAWSRGQGEAPLHFGNGTRLTVT.

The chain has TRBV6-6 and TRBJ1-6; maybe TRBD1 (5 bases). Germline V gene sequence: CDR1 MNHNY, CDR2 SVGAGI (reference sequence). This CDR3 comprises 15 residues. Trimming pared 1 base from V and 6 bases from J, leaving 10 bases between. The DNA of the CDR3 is TGTGCCAGCAGTTACTTCCAGGGTCGTAATTCACCCCTCCACTTT. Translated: CASSYFQGRNSPLHF.

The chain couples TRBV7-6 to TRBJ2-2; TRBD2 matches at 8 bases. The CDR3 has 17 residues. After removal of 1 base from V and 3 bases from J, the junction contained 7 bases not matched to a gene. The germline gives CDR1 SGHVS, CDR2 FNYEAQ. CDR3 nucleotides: TGTGCCAGCAGCTTAGGAGCCGGGGGGGCGGACACCGGGGAGCTGTTTTTT. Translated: CASSLGAGGADTGELFF.

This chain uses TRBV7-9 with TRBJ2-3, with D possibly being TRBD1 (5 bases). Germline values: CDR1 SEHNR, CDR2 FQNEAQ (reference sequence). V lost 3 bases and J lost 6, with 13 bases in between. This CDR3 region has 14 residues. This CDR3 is CASSFHDSRDTQYF. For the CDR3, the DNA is TGTGCCAGCAGCTTTCACGACAGTCGGGATACGCAGTATTTT. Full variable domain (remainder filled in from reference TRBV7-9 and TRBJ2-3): DTGVSQNPRHKITKRGQNVTFRCDPISEHNRLYWYRQTLGQGPEFLTYFQNEAQLEKSRLLSDRFSAERPKGSFSTLEIQRTEQGDSAMYLCASSFHDSRDTQYFGPGTRLTVL.

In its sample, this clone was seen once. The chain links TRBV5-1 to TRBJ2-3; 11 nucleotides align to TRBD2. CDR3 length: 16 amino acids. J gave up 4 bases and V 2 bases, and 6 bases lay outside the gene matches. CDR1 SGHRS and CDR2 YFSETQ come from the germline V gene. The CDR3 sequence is CASSLIAGGPSDTQYF. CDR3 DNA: TGCGCCAGCAGCTTAATAGCGGGGGGGCCTTCAGATACGCAGTATTTT.

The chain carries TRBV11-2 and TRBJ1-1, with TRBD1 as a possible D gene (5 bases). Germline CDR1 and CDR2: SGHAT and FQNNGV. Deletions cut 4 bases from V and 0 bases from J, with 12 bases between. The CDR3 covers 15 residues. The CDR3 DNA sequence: TGTGCCAGCAGCTCAGACAGCCTTTTGAACACTGAAGCTTTCTTT. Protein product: CASSSDSLLNTEAFF.

In DNA form, the CDR3 reads TGTGCCAGCAGCTTAGCTCTACAGAACACTGAAGCTTTCTTT. Translated, it gives CASSLALQNTEAFF. The chain employs TRBV11-2 and TRBJ1-1, with unresolved D. Germline V lookup: CDR1 SGHAT, CDR2 FQNNGV. The CDR3 spans 14 residues. The V and J ends lost 1 base and 1 base respectively, with 7 bases between them.

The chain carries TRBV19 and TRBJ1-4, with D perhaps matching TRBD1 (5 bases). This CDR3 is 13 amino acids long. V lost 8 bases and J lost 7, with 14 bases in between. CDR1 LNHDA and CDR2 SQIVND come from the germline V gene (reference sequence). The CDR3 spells CASGRGIGEKLFF. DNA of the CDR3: TGTGCCAGTGGGAGGGGAATCGGTGAAAAACTGTTTTTT.

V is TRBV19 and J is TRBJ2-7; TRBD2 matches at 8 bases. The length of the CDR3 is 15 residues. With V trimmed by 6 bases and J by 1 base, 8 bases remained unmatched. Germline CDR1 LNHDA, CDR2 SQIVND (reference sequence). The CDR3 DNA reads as TGTGCCAGTAGCCCCCGGGGGGGGAGATCCTACGAGCAGTACTTC. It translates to CASSPRGGRSYEQYF.

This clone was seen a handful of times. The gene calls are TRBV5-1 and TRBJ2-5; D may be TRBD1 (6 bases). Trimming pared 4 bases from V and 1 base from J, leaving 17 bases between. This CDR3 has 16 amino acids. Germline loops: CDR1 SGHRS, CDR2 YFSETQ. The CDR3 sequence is CASSPWGQTIQETQYF. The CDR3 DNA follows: TGCGCCAGCAGCCCCTGGGGGCAGACAATCCAAGAGACCCAGTACTTC.

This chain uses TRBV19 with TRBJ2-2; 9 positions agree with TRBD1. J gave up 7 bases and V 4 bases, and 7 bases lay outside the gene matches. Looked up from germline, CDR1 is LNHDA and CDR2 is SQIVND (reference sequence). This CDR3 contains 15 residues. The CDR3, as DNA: TGTGCCAGTAGTAAGCAACAGGGGGCGATCGGGGAGCTGTTTTTT. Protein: CASSKQQGAIGELFF.

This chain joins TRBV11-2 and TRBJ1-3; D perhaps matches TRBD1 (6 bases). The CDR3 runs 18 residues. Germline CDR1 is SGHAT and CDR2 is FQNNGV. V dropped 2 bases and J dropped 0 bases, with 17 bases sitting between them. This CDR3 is CASSLLPRQVISGNTIYF. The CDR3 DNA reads TGTGCCAGCAGCTTACTGCCCAGACAGGTCATCTCTGGAAACACCATATATTTT. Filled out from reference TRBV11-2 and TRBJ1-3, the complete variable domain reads EAGVAQSPRYKIIEKRQSVAFWCNPISGHATLYWYQQILGQGPKLLIQFQNNGVVDDSQLPKDRFSAERLKGVDSTLKIQPAKLEDSAVYLCASSLLPRQVISGNTIYFGEGSWLTVV.

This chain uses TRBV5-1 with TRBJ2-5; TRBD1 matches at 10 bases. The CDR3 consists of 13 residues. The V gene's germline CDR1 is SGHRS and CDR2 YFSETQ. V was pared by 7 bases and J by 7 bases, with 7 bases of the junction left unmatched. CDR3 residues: CASGDRGLGTQYF. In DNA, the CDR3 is TGCGCCAGCGGGGACAGGGGACTTGGGACCCAGTACTTC.

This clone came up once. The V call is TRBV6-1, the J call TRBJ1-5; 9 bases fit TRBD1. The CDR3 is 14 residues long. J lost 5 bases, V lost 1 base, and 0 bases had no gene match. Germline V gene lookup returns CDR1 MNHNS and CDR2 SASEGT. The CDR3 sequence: CASSEGQGDQPQHF. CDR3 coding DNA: TGTGCCAGCAGTGAAGGACAGGGGGATCAGCCCCAGCATTTT.

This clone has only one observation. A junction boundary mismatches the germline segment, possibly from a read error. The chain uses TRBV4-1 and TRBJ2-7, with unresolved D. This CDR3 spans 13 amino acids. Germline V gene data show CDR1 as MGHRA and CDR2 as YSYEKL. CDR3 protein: CASSQEVASTLKF. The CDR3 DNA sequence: TGCGCCAGCAGCCAAGAAGTTGCGTCGACACTTAAGTTC.

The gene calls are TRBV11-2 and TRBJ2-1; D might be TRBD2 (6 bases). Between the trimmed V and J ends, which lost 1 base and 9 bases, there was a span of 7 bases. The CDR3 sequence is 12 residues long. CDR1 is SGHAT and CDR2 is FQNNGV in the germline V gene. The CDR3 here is CASSLAGSEQFF. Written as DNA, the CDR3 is TGTGCCAGCAGCTTAGCCGGGAGTGAGCAGTTCTTC.

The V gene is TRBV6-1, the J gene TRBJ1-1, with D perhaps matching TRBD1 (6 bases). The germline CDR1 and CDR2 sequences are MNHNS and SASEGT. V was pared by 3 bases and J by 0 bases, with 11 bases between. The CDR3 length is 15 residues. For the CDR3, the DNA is TGTGCCAGCAGTGATGGGGGCTTGATGAACACTGAAGCTTTCTTT. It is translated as CASSDGGLMNTEAFF.

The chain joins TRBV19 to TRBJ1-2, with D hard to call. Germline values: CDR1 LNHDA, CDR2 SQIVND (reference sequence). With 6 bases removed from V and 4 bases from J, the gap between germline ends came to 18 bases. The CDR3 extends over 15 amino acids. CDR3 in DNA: TGTGCCAGTAGGTTAAGGCAGGAATGGTCCTATGGCTACACCTTC. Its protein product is CASRLRQEWSYGYTF.

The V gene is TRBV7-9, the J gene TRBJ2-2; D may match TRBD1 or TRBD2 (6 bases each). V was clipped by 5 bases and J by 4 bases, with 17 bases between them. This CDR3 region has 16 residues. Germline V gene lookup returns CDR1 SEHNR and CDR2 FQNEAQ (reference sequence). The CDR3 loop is CASSPWGAAGTGELFF. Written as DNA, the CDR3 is TGTGCCAGCAGCCCCTGGGGGGCCGCGGGCACCGGGGAGCTGTTTTTT.